Given below is one TCR beta chain in context. The J segment lost 7 bases and the V segment lost 3 bases, leaving 9 bases of the junction unmatched. The germline V gene encodes CDR1 KGHDR and CDR2 SFDVKD. The CDR3 runs to 16 residues. Methods used by the authors: The authors estimated nucleated cell counts from reference gene primer amplification. Data came from immunoSEQ multiplex PCR; TCRdb stores just in-frame clones and leaves some out. That table supplies the V and J calls and clone size; D and trimming were determined from the DNA. The table records approximately 120,000 clones, roughly 90% of them present only once. The sample is drawn from a study of blood T cell repertoires in COVID-19. Study details: Donors in the United States, Italy and Spain gave samples during acute or convalescent COVID-19. T cells, B-cell-depleted T cells, or PBMCs provided the cDNA or gDNA that served as material.

Sequencing was performed on peripheral blood. This sequence originates from a woman aged 80 or over with acute or convalescent COVID-19. The rearrangement links TRBV24-1 to TRBJ2-1, with TRBD1 matching over 9 bases. The CDR3 is CATSDAPGTGKNEQFF. In DNA form, the CDR3 reads TGTGCCACCAGTGATGCCCCCGGGACAGGGAAGAATGAGCAGTTCTTC.